In its sample, the clone carrying this T cell receptor beta chain was seen many times. Its antigen is not identified. TCR beta CDR3 region amplification was performed from RNA transcripts. Using the HTBI primer set, a first-round RT-PCR was run on the TCR CDR3. TCRdb called the multiplex PCR reads again in MiXCR, with one record for every CDR3 protein. Among almost 350,000 distinct CDR3 sequences listed, 15% to 20% were seen once. The entry originates in a study of T cells in Graves' hyperthyroidism and ophthalmopathy. From 10 ml of fresh peripheral blood, PBMCs were isolated. General study results and limits: Ophthalmopathy was separated from stable hyperthyroidism by a 13 V-J model. Most clonotypes expanded in the thyroid (above 0.001) were also present in blood. Ophthalmopathy onset followed model prediction by a median around six months.

This CDR3 is built from 17 residues. V gave up 5 bases and J gave up 5 bases; unmatched junction bases: 10. The germline gives CDR1 SGHAT, CDR2 FQNNGV. The TCR was taken from a woman aged 40 to 55 with Graves' ophthalmopathy. Sequencing input: blood. The chain joins TRBV11-2 to TRBJ2-5; 14 positions agree with TRBD2. CDR3 in DNA: TGTGCCAGCAGCCAACGACTAGCGGGAGGGCCAGGGGAGACCCAGTACTTC. Translation: CASSQRLAGGPGETQYF. The entire variable domain, with the rest obtained from reference TRBV11-2 and TRBJ2-5, is as follows: EAGVAQSPRYKIIEKRQSVAFWCNPISGHATLYWYQQILGQGPKLLIQFQNNGVVDDSQLPKDRFSAERLKGVDSTLKIQPAKLEDSAVYLCASSQRLAGGPGETQYFGPGTRLLVL.